The sequence of this TCR beta chain was determined in a study of blood T cell repertoires in COVID-19. Study information: Acute-phase and convalescent COVID-19 samples originated in the United States, Italy and Spain. Nucleic acid was either cDNA or gDNA, and it came from T cells, B-cell-depleted T cells, or PBMCs.

This table comes from immunoSEQ multiplex PCR, and its TCRdb copy is limited to in-frame clones, with some not included. This table has fewer than 250,000 clones, roughly 84% appearing once. With 6 bases removed from V and 8 bases from J, the gap between germline ends came to 17 bases. Looked up from germline, CDR1 is SEHNR and CDR2 is FQNEAQ (reference sequence). This CDR3 has 15 amino acids. The chain is built from TRBV7-9 and TRBJ1-6; the D is unclear. The specimen sequenced was peripheral blood. The receptor comes from a man aged 40-49 years with acute or convalescent COVID-19. CDR3 sequence: CASRGEGWGYSPLHF. CDR3 sequence (DNA): TGTGCCAGCAGGGGAGAGGGTTGGGGATATTCACCCCTCCACTTT.